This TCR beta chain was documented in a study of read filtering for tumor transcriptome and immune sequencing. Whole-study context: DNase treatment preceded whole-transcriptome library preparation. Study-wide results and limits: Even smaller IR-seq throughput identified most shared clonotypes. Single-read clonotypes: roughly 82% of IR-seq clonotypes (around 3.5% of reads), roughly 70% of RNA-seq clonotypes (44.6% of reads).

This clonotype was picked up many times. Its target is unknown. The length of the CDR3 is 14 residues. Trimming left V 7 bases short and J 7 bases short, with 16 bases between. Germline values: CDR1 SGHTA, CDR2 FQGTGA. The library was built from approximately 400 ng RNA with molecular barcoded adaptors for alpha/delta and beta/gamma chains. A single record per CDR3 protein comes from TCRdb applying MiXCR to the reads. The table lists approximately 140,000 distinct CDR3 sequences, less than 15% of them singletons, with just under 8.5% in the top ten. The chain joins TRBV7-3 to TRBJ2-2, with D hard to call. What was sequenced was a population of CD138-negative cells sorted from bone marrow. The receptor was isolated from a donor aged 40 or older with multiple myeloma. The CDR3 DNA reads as TGTGCCAGCACCTCACCCGGTCCGGGCGGGGAGCTGTTTTTT. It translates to CASTSPGPGGELFF.